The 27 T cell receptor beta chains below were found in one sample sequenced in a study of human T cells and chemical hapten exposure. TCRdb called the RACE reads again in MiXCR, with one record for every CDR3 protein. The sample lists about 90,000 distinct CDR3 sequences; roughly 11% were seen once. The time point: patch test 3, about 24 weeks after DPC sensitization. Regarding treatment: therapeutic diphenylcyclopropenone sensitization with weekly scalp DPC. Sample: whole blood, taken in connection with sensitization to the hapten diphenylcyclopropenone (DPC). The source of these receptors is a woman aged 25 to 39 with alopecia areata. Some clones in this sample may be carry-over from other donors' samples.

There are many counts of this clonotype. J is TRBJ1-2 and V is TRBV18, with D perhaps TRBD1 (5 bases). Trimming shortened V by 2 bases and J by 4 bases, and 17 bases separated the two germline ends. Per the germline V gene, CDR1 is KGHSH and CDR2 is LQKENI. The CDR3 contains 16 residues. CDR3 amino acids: CASSPTGSGTTYGYTF. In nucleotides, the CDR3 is TGTGCCAGCTCACCAACAGGTTCGGGGACTACCTATGGCTACACCTTC.

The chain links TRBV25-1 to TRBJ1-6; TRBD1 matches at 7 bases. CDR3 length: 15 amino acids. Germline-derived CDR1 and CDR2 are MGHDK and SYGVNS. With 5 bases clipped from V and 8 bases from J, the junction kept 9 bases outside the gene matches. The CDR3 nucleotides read TGTGCCAGCAGTCCGACAGGGTGGGAGGATTCACCCCTCCACTTT. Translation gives CASSPTGWEDSPLHF.

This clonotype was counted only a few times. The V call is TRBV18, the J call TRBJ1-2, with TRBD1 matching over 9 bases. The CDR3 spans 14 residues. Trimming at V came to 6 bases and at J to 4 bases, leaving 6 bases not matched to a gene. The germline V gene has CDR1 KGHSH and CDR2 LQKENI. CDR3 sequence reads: CASSRTGDRYGYTF. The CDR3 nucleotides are TGTGCCAGCTCCCGGACAGGGGATCGCTATGGCTACACCTTC.

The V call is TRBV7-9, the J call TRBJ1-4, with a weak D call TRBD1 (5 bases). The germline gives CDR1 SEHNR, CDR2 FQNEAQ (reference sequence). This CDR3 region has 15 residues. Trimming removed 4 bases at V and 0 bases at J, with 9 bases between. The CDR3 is CASSWGRATNEKLFF. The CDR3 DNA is TGTGCCAGCAGCTGGGGACGGGCAACTAATGAAAAACTGTTTTTT. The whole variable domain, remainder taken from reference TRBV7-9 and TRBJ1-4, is DTGVSQNPRHKITKRGQNVTFRCDPISEHNRLYWYRQTLGQGPEFLTYFQNEAQLEKSRLLSDRFSAERPKGSFSTLEIQRTEQGDSAMYLCASSWGRATNEKLFFGSGTQLSVL.

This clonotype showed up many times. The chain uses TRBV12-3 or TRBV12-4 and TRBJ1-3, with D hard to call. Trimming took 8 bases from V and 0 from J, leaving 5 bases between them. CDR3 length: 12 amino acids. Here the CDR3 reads CASRTSGNTIYF. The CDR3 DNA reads TGTGCCAGCCGAACCTCTGGAAACACCATATATTTT.

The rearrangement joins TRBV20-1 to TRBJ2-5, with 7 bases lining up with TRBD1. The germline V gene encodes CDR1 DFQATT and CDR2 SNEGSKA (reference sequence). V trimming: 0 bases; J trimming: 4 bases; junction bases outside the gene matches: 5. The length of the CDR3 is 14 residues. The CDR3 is CSARDQRTGETQYF. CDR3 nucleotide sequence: TGCAGTGCTAGAGATCAAAGGACAGGAGAGACCCAGTACTTC.

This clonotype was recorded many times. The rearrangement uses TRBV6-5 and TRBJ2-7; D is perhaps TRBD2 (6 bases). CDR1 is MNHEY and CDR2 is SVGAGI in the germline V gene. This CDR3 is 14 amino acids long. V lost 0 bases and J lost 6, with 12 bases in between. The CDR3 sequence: CASSYSAEGFEQYF. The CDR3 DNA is TGTGCCAGCAGTTACTCGGCGGAGGGTTTCGAGCAGTACTTC.

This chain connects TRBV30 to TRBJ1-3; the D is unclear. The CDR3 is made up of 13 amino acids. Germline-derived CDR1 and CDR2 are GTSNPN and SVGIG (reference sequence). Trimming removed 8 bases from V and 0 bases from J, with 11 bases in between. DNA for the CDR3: TGTGCCCACCTCCACCGCTCTGGAAACACCATATATTTT. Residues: CAHLHRSGNTIYF.

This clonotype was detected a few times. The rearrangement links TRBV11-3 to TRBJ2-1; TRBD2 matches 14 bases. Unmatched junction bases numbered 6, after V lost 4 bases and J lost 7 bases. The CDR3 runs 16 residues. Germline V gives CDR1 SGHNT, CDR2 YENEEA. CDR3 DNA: TGTGCCAGCAGCTCCAAGGGACTAGCGGGAGTTAATGAGCAGTTCTTC. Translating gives CASSSKGLAGVNEQFF.

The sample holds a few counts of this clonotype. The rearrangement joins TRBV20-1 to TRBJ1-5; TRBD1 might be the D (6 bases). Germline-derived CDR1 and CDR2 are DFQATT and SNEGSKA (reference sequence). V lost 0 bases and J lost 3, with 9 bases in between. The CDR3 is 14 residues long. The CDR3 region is CSARDQGYNQPQHF. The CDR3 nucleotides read TGCAGTGCTAGAGATCAGGGGTACAATCAGCCCCAGCATTTT.

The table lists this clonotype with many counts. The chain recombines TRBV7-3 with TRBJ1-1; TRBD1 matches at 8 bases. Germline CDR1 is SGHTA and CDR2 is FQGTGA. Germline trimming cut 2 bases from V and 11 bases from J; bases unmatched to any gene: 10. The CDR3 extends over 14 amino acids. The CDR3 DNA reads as TGTGCCAGCAGCTTAGGCCCAGGGGGCCGGAAGGCTTTCTTT. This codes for CASSLGPGGRKAFF. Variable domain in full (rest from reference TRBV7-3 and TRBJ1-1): GAGVSQTPSNKVTEKGKYVELRCDPISGHTALYWYRQSLGQGPEFLIYFQGTGAADDSGLPNDRFFAVRPEGSVSTLKIQRTERGDSAVYLCASSLGPGGRKAFFGQGTRLTVV.

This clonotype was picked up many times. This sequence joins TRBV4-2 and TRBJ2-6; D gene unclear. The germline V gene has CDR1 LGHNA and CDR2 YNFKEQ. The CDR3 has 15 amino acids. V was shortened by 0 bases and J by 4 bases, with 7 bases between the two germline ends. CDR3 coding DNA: TGTGCCAGCAGCCAAGAAGCTGGCGGGGCCAACGTCCTGACTTTC. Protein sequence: CASSQEAGGANVLTF.

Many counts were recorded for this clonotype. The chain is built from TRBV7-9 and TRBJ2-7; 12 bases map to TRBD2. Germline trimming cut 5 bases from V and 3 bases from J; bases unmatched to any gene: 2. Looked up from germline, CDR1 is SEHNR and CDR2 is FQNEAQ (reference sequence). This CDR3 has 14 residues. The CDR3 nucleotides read TGTGCCAGCAGCACTAGCGGGGGGAACTACGAGCAGTACGTC. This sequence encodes CASSTSGGNYEQYV.

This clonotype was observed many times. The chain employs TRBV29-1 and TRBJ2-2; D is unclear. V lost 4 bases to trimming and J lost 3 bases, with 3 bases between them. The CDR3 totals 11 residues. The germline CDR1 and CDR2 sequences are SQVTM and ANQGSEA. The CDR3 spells CSVADTGELFF. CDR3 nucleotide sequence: TGCAGCGTTGCCGACACCGGGGAGCTGTTTTTT.

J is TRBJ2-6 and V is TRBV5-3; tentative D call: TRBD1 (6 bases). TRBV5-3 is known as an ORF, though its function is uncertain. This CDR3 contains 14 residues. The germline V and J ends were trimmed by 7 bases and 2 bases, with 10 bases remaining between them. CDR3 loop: CARDHRAGANVLTF. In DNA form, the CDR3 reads TGTGCCAGAGATCACAGGGCTGGGGCCAACGTCCTGACTTTC.

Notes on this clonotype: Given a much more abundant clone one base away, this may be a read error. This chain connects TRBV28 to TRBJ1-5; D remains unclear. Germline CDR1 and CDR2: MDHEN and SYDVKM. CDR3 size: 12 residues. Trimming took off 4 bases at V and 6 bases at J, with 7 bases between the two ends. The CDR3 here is CASSSAGQPQHF. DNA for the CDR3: TGTGCCAGCAGTTCAGCGGGTCAGCCCCAGCATTTT.

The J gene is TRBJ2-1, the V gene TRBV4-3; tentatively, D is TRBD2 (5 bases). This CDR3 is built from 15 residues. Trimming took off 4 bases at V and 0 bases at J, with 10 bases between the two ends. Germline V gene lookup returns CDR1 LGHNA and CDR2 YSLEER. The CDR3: CASSLARASYNEQFF. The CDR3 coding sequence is TGCGCCAGCAGCCTGGCGCGGGCCTCCTACAATGAGCAGTTCTTC.

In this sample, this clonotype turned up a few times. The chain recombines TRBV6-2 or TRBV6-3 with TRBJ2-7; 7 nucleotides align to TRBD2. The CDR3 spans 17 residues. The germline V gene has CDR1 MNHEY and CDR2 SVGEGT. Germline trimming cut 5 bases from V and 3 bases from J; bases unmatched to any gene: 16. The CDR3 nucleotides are TGTGCCAGCAGTCGCATGGCGCCTAGCGGAGTGAACTACGAGCAGTACTTC. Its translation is CASSRMAPSGVNYEQYF.

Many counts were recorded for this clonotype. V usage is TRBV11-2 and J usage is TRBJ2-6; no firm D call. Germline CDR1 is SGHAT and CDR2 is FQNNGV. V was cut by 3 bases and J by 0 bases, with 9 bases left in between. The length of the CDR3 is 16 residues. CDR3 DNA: TGTGCCAGCAGCTTGCAGGAGAGCTCTGGGGCCAACGTCCTGACTTTC. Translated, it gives CASSLQESSGANVLTF.

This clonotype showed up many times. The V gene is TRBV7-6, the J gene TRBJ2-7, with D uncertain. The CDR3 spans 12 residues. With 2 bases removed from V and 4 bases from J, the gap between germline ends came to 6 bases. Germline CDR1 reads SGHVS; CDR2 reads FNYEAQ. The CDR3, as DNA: TGTGCCAGCAGCTTATCGCGATACGAGCAGTACTTC. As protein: CASSLSRYEQYF. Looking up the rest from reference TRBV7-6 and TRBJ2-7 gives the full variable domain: GAGVSQSPRYKVTKRGQDVALRCDPISGHVSLYWYRQALGQGPEFLTYFNYEAQQDKSGLPNDRFSAERPEGSISTLTIQRTEQRDSAMYRCASSLSRYEQYFGPGTRLTVT.

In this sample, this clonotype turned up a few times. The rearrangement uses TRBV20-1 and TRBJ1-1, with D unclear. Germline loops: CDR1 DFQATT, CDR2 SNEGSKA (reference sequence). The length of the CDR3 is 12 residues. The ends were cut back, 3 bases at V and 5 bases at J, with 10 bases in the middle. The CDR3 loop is CSARFRETEAFF. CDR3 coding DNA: TGCAGTGCTAGGTTCCGGGAAACTGAAGCTTTCTTT.

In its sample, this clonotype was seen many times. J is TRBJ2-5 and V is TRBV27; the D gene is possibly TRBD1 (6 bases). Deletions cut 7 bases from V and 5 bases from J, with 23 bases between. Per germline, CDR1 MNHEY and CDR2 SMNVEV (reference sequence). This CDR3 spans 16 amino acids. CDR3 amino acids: CASKPAGEGETETQYF. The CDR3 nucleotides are TGTGCCAGCAAGCCCGCCGGAGAGGGGGAGACGGAGACCCAGTACTTC.

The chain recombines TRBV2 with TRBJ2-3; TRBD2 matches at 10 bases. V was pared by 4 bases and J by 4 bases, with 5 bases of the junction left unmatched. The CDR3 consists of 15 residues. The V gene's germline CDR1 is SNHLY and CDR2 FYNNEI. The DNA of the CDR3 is TGTGCCAGCAGTGGGGTGCTAGCGGGGGCAGATACGCAGTATTTT. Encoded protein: CASSGVLAGADTQYF.

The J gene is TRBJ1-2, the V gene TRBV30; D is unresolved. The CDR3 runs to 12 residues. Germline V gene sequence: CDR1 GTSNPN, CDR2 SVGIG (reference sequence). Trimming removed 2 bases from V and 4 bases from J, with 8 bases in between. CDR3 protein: CAWSRTLYGYTF. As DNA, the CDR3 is TGTGCCTGGAGTCGGACTCTCTATGGCTACACCTTC.

As DNA, the CDR3 is TGCAGTGCTACACTATACGGGGAGCTGTTTTTT. Its protein is CSATLYGELFF. The rearrangement joins TRBV20-1 to TRBJ2-2; D uncertain. Germline CDR1 reads DFQATT; CDR2 reads SNEGSKA (reference sequence). Trimming stripped 4 bases from V and 7 bases from J, with 7 bases between. The CDR3 extends over 11 amino acids.

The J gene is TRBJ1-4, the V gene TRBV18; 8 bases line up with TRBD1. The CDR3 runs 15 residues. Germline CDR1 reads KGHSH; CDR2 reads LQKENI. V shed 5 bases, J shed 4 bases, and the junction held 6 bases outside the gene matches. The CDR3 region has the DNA TGTGCCAGCTCATCCGGACAGGGACTTAATGAAAAACTGTTTTTT. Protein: CASSSGQGLNEKLFF. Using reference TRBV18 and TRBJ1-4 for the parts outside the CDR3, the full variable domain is NAGVMQNPRHLVRRRGQEARLRCSPMKGHSHVYWYRQLPEEGLKFMVYLQKENIIDESGMPKERFSAEFPKEGPSILRIQQVVRGDSAAYFCASSSGQGLNEKLFFGSGTQLSVL.

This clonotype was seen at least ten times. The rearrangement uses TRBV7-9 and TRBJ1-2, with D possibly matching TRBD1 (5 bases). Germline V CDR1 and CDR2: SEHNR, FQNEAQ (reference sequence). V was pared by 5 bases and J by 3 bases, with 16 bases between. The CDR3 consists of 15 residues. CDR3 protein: CASSGEAGLYYGYTF. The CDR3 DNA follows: TGTGCCAGCAGCGGCGAGGCAGGGTTGTACTATGGCTACACCTTC.